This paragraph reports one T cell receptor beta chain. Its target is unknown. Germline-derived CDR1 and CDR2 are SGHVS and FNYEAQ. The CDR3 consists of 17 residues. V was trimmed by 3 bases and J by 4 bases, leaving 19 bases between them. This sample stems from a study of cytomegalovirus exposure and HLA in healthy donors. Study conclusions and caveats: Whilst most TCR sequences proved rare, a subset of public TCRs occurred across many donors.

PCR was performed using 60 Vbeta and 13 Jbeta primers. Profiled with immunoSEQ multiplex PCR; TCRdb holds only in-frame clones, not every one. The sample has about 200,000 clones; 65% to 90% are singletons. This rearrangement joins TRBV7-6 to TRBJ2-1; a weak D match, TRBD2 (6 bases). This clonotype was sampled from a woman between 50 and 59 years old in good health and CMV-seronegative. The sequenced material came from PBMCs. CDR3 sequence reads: CASSFLGSGARYNEQFF. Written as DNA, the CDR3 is TGTGCCAGCAGCTTCCTTGGTAGCGGAGCTAGATACAATGAGCAGTTCTTC.